This is a list of T cell receptor beta chains from one sample in a study of CD8+CD57+ T cells in acquired aplastic anemia. TCRdb processed the reads anew with MiXCR; each CDR3 protein has one entry. The repertoire holds around 170,000 distinct CDR3 sequences, with around 45% as singletons. What was sequenced was sorted CD4+, CD8+, or CD8+CD57+ T cells (not recorded which) from PBMCs. Receptor source: a human donor with aplastic anemia. Both conserved end residues are part of each CDR3. A D gene is named only where the DNA matches it firmly. Clone size is shown for a subset of rows, as once, few, many or a class of expanded clone.

cdr3_aa: CASLSQGESTDTQYF; cdr3_nt: TGCGCCAGCCTCTCACAGGGAGAAAGCACAGATACGCAGTATTTT; j_call: TRBJ2-3; d_call: -; clone_size: many; v_call: TRBV5-1
cdr3_aa: CASQHRGGSRRYNEQFF; cdr3_nt: TGTGCCAGCCAGCATAGGGGCGGTTCCCGGAGGTACAATGAGCAGTTCTTC; j_call: TRBJ2-1; d_call: -; clone_size: few; v_call: TRBV4-2
cdr3_aa: CSDRAIPYGYTF; cdr3_nt: TGCAGCGACAGGGCCATTCCCTATGGCTACACCTTC; j_call: TRBJ1-2; d_call: -; clone_size: -; v_call: TRBV29-1
cdr3_aa: CSASRAGGETQYF; cdr3_nt: TGCAGTGCTAGTCGAGCAGGGGGAGAGACCCAGTACTTC; j_call: TRBJ2-5; d_call: TRBD1; clone_size: once; v_call: TRBV20-1
cdr3_aa: CASSNRGYEQFF; cdr3_nt: TGTGCCAGTAGTAATCGAGGGTATGAGCAGTTCTTC; j_call: TRBJ2-1; d_call: -; clone_size: -; v_call: TRBV19
cdr3_aa: CASSLSPPPYEQYF; cdr3_nt: TGTGCCAGCAGCTTATCACCACCTCCCTACGAGCAGTACTTC; j_call: TRBJ2-7; d_call: -; clone_size: -; v_call: TRBV7-3
cdr3_aa: CASSYLYPTDTQYF; cdr3_nt: TGTGCCAGCAGCTACCTGTATCCGACAGATACGCAGTATTTT; j_call: TRBJ2-3; d_call: -; clone_size: few; v_call: TRBV3-1
cdr3_aa: CASSLLGPDTQYF; cdr3_nt: TGTGCCAGCAGCCTACTAGGGCCAGATACGCAGTATTTT; j_call: TRBJ2-3; d_call: -; clone_size: few; v_call: TRBV7-3
cdr3_aa: CASSRGGFQRYNSPLHF; cdr3_nt: TGTGCCAGCAGCCGCGGCGGGTTTCAAAGGTATAATTCACCCCTCCACTTT; j_call: TRBJ1-6; d_call: -; clone_size: once; v_call: TRBV11-2
cdr3_aa: CASQGLAIETQYF; cdr3_nt: TGTGCCAGTCAAGGACTAGCAATAGAGACCCAGTACTTC; j_call: TRBJ2-5; d_call: TRBD2; clone_size: -; v_call: TRBV19
cdr3_aa: CSARDRTSGNTIYF; cdr3_nt: TGCAGTGCTAGAGATCGAACCTCTGGAAACACCATATATTTT; j_call: TRBJ1-3; d_call: -; clone_size: few; v_call: TRBV20-1
cdr3_aa: CASNSRAAGGYEQYF; cdr3_nt: TGCGCCAGCAATTCGAGGGCAGCGGGAGGCTACGAGCAGTACTTC; j_call: TRBJ2-7; d_call: TRBD2; clone_size: -; v_call: TRBV10-2
cdr3_aa: CASRPTEYTEAFF; cdr3_nt: TGTGCCAGCAGGCCCACTGAGTACACTGAAGCTTTCTTT; j_call: TRBJ1-1; d_call: -; clone_size: -; v_call: TRBV6-1
cdr3_aa: CASSPQAGSTDTQYF; cdr3_nt: TGTGCCAGCTCACCACAGGCGGGGAGCACAGATACGCAGTATTTT; j_call: TRBJ2-3; d_call: -; clone_size: few; v_call: TRBV18
cdr3_aa: CASAIGNGRKFF; cdr3_nt: TGTGCCAGCGCCATAGGTAACGGGAGGAAGTTCTTC; j_call: TRBJ2-1; d_call: TRBD2; clone_size: many; v_call: TRBV3-1
cdr3_aa: CASSSGTGGNGYTF; cdr3_nt: TGCGCCAGCAGCTCCGGGACAGGGGGCAATGGCTACACCTTC; j_call: TRBJ1-2; d_call: TRBD1; clone_size: many; v_call: TRBV5-1
cdr3_aa: CASSTTDTQYF; cdr3_nt: TGTGCCAGTAGTACTACAGATACGCAGTATTTT; j_call: TRBJ2-3; d_call: -; clone_size: -; v_call: TRBV19
cdr3_aa: CASRAGGVHQPQHF; cdr3_nt: TGTGCCAGCAGAGCAGGGGGCGTCCATCAGCCCCAGCATTTT; j_call: TRBJ1-5; d_call: TRBD1; clone_size: -; v_call: TRBV6-1
cdr3_aa: CASSGAGSKNIQYF; cdr3_nt: TGTGCCAGCAGTGGTGCAGGGTCCAAAAACATTCAGTACTTC; j_call: TRBJ2-4; d_call: -; clone_size: few; v_call: TRBV2
cdr3_aa: CASSRGLAGMRIDTQYF; cdr3_nt: TGTGCCAGCAGTCGTGGACTAGCGGGGATGAGGATAGATACGCAGTATTTT; j_call: TRBJ2-3; d_call: TRBD2; clone_size: -; v_call: TRBV6-1
cdr3_aa: CASSSFDIKRPEAFF; cdr3_nt: TGTGCCAGTAGCTCGTTCGACATAAAACGTCCTGAAGCTTTCTTT; j_call: TRBJ1-1; d_call: -; clone_size: many; v_call: TRBV19
cdr3_aa: CASSYSPGAGGPNSYNEQFF; cdr3_nt: TGTGCCAGCAGTTACTCCCCGGGAGCGGGAGGACCGAATTCCTACAATGAGCAGTTCTTC; j_call: TRBJ2-1; d_call: TRBD2; clone_size: -; v_call: TRBV6-2/TRBV6-3
cdr3_aa: CASSYRAEETQYF; cdr3_nt: TGTGCCAGCAGTTACCGGGCAGAGGAGACCCAGTACTTC; j_call: TRBJ2-5; d_call: -; clone_size: many; v_call: TRBV6-5
cdr3_aa: CASKLYRETQYF; cdr3_nt: TGTGCCAGCAAACTTTACCGGGAGACCCAGTACTTC; j_call: TRBJ2-5; d_call: -; clone_size: -; v_call: TRBV2
cdr3_aa: CSGKTGEDTIYF; cdr3_nt: TGCAGCGGAAAGACAGGGGAAGACACCATATATTTT; j_call: TRBJ1-3; d_call: TRBD1; clone_size: few; v_call: TRBV29-1
cdr3_aa: CASSIDRAGISEQYF; cdr3_nt: TGTGCCAGTAGTATAGACCGAGCGGGAATCTCCGAGCAGTACTTC; j_call: TRBJ2-7; d_call: TRBD2; clone_size: many; v_call: TRBV19
cdr3_aa: CSARDPPGVGDTQYF; cdr3_nt: TGCAGTGCTAGAGATCCTCCGGGGGTGGGAGATACGCAGTATTTT; j_call: TRBJ2-3; d_call: -; clone_size: few; v_call: TRBV20-1
cdr3_aa: CATSPGRNSIGYGYTF; cdr3_nt: TGTGCCACCAGCCCCGGGAGGAATTCGATCGGCTATGGCTACACCTTC; j_call: TRBJ1-2; d_call: -; clone_size: many; v_call: TRBV24-1
cdr3_aa: CASSFTGTGGWQETQYF; cdr3_nt: TGTGCCAGCAGCTTCACTGGGACAGGGGGCTGGCAAGAGACCCAGTACTTC; j_call: TRBJ2-5; d_call: TRBD1; clone_size: -; v_call: TRBV5-6
cdr3_aa: CASGNRGPVSNEKLFF; cdr3_nt: TGTGCCAGCGGTAACAGGGGGCCCGTATCTAATGAAAAACTGTTTTTT; j_call: TRBJ1-4; d_call: TRBD1; clone_size: -; v_call: TRBV6-5
cdr3_aa: CAISGPGKETQYF; cdr3_nt: TGTGCCATCTCTGGACCAGGGAAAGAGACCCAGTACTTC; j_call: TRBJ2-5; d_call: -; clone_size: -; v_call: TRBV24-1
cdr3_aa: CASTFLAGQETQYF; cdr3_nt: TGTGCCAGCACCTTCCTAGCGGGACAAGAGACCCAGTACTTC; j_call: TRBJ2-5; d_call: TRBD2; clone_size: -; v_call: TRBV11-3
cdr3_aa: CASSIGRYNEKLFF; cdr3_nt: TGTGCCAGTAGTATAGGCCGATATAATGAAAAACTGTTTTTT; j_call: TRBJ1-4; d_call: -; clone_size: many; v_call: TRBV19
cdr3_aa: CASSSLSGGVRNTEAFF; cdr3_nt: TGTGCCAGTAGTTCCTTATCTGGGGGGGTGAGGAACACTGAAGCTTTCTTT; j_call: TRBJ1-1; d_call: -; clone_size: -; v_call: TRBV19
cdr3_aa: CASSVGRGGQPQHF; cdr3_nt: TGTGCCAGCAGCGTGGGACGGGGCGGTCAGCCCCAGCATTTT; j_call: TRBJ1-5; d_call: -; clone_size: many; v_call: TRBV7-2
cdr3_aa: CSARLAGGTDTQYF; cdr3_nt: TGCAGTGCTAGATTAGCGGGAGGCACAGATACGCAGTATTTT; j_call: TRBJ2-3; d_call: TRBD2; clone_size: many; v_call: TRBV20-1
cdr3_aa: CASREGAQTNTGELFF; cdr3_nt: TGTGCCAGCAGGGAAGGAGCGCAGACGAACACCGGGGAGCTGTTTTTT; j_call: TRBJ2-2; d_call: -; clone_size: -; v_call: TRBV11-2